The 27 T cell receptor beta chains presented below share a single source sample, sequenced in a study of shared clonotypes between healthy human individuals. TCRdb keeps only in-frame clones here, not all; method: immunoSEQ multiplex PCR. The sample records some 2.1 million clones, about 95% being singletons. Naive CD8 cells lacked CD45RO, underwent positive selection for CCR7 and left out terminally differentiated effector memory CD45RA+ cells. Sequencing input: naive CD8+ T cells sorted from blood. These TCRs come from a man aged 18-30 years in good health.

V usage is TRBV6-5 and J usage is TRBJ2-7; 8 nucleotides align to TRBD2. CDR1 is MNHEY and CDR2 is SVGAGI in the germline V gene. The CDR3 contains 13 residues. After removal of 5 bases from V and 6 bases from J, the junction contained 6 bases not matched to a gene. The CDR3 nucleotides are TGTGCCAGCAGTAGTGGGGGACTAGTCGAGCAGTACTTC. Translated, it gives CASSSGGLVEQYF.

The V gene is TRBV6-5, the J gene TRBJ1-2; D gene ambiguous. Trimming stripped 6 bases from V and 8 bases from J, with 16 bases between. The CDR3 is 13 amino acids. CDR1 is MNHEY, CDR2 SVGAGI, per germline. The CDR3 sequence is CASSSLAVDGYTF. The CDR3 bases are TGTGCCAGCAGCTCGTTGGCGGTCGACGGCTACACCTTC.

V usage is TRBV7-8 and J usage is TRBJ2-7; 13 nucleotides align to TRBD2. J lost 5 bases, V lost 2 bases, and 9 bases had no gene match. Looked up from germline, CDR1 is SGHVS and CDR2 is FQNEAQ. This CDR3 has 17 residues. The CDR3 loop is CASSLPRTSGSNHEQYF. The CDR3 DNA is TGTGCCAGCAGCTTACCAAGGACTAGCGGGAGTAACCACGAGCAGTACTTC.

The chain links TRBV5-4 to TRBJ2-2; TRBD1 matches at 8 bases. J gave up 6 bases and V 4 bases, and 2 bases lay outside the gene matches. There are 13 residues in the CDR3. Germline CDR1 is SGHNT and CDR2 is YYREEE (reference sequence). The CDR3 DNA reads as TGTGCCAGCAGCGACAGGGGAGCCGGGGAGCTGTTTTTT. This translates into CASSDRGAGELFF.

The chain combines TRBV5-6 with TRBJ1-2; D not certain. Trimming shortened V by 2 bases and J by 0 bases, and 8 bases separated the two germline ends. The CDR3 has 14 residues. Germline lookup yields CDR1 SGHDT and CDR2 YYEEEE. CDR3 DNA: TGTGCCAGCAGCTTATGGAGAGCTAACTATGGCTACACCTTC. Amino acids: CASSLWRANYGYTF.

The chain recombines TRBV28 with TRBJ1-2, with a tentative D call TRBD1 (6 bases). The V and J ends lost 1 base and 4 bases respectively, with 10 bases between them. The V gene's germline CDR1 is MDHEN and CDR2 SYDVKM. The CDR3 consists of 14 residues. The CDR3 loop is CASSLSPGVYGYTF. CDR3 DNA: TGTGCCAGCAGTTTATCGCCAGGGGTCTATGGCTACACCTTC.

In regard to this clone: Other DNA sequences in this sample translate to the same CDR3. The chain has TRBV9 and TRBJ2-2; weak D call: TRBD2 (7 bases). Germline values: CDR1 SGDLS, CDR2 YYNGEE. Trimming removed 10 bases at V and 1 base at J, with 11 bases between. The CDR3 length is 13 residues. The CDR3 DNA sequence: TGTGCCTCCGGGGGGCTGAACACCGGGGAGCTGTTTTTT. Protein product: CASGGLNTGELFF.

V and J are TRBV12-5 and TRBJ2-7; possible D gene TRBD1, 8 bases. Germline V gives CDR1 LGHNT, CDR2 FRNRAP. This CDR3 comprises 14 residues. Trimming took 7 bases from V and 1 from J, leaving 14 bases between them. CDR3 residues: CASAAQGGSYEQYF. Here the CDR3 DNA reads TGTGCTAGTGCCGCACAGGGGGGGTCCTACGAGCAGTACTTC.

The chain carries TRBV27 and TRBJ2-7, with 10 bases fitting TRBD2. J gave up 6 bases and V 3 bases, and 5 bases lay outside the gene matches. CDR3 size: 14 residues. Germline CDR1 and CDR2: MNHEY and SMNVEV (reference sequence). The CDR3 loop reads CASSFQREGSEQYF. The CDR3 DNA reads TGTGCCAGCAGTTTCCAGCGGGAGGGATCCGAGCAGTACTTC.

The CDR3 region has the DNA TGTGCCAGCAGTTTATGGGGACGGCCTGGGGAGACCCAGTACTTC. Translating it yields CASSLWGRPGETQYF. The rearrangement joins TRBV27 to TRBJ2-5; D may match TRBD1 or TRBD2 (5 bases each). CDR1 MNHEY and CDR2 SMNVEV come from the germline V gene (reference sequence). The CDR3 spans 15 residues. The V gene lost 1 base and the J gene lost 5 bases, with 14 bases spanning the gap.

This clone appeared a few times. The rearrangement uses TRBV5-6 and TRBJ2-6; D is perhaps TRBD1 or TRBD2 (5 bases each). Trimming cost V 4 bases and J 2 bases, with 10 bases left between them. The CDR3 sequence is 15 residues long. CDR1 and CDR2 (germline): SGHDT, YYEEEE. As DNA, the CDR3 is TGTGCCAGCAGCACCGGGGACGCTGGGGCCAACGTCCTGACTTTC. Residues: CASSTGDAGANVLTF.

V is TRBV7-8 and J is TRBJ1-6; 7 bases match TRBD1. CDR1 SGHVS and CDR2 FQNEAQ come from the germline V gene. Trimming removed 5 bases from V and 10 bases from J; junction bases left unmatched: 14. The CDR3 sequence is 16 residues long. For the CDR3, the DNA is TGTGCCAGCAGCCAAACGGGACAGTTCTCAGGGTCACCCCTCCACTTT. It codes for CASSQTGQFSGSPLHF.

The V gene is TRBV27, the J gene TRBJ2-7; D perhaps matches TRBD1 (5 bases). The germline CDR1 and CDR2 sequences are MNHEY and SMNVEV (reference sequence). V was clipped by 3 bases and J by 3 bases, with 15 bases between them. The CDR3 has 15 amino acids. CDR3 residues: CASSFFGGAYYEQYF. CDR3 DNA: TGTGCCAGCAGTTTTTTCGGTGGGGCTTACTACGAGCAGTACTTC.

Worth noting for this clone: The same CDR3 is also encoded by other DNA sequences in this sample. The chain combines TRBV7-9 with TRBJ2-1; 7 nucleotides line up with TRBD1. The CDR3 sequence is 15 residues long. Per the germline V gene, CDR1 is SEHNR and CDR2 is FQNEAQ (reference sequence). V was clipped by 1 base and J by 3 bases; unmatched bases: 3. The CDR3 nucleotides read TGTGCCAGCAGCTTAGGGGCAGGGGGCTACAATGAGCAGTTCTTC. This translates into CASSLGAGGYNEQFF.

The rearrangement uses TRBV19 and TRBJ1-1; D is ambiguous. This CDR3 has 15 amino acids. V was shortened by 5 bases and J by 4 bases, with 17 bases between the two germline ends. The germline gives CDR1 LNHDA, CDR2 SQIVND (reference sequence). The CDR3 sequence: CASSLSYVLFTEAFF. CDR3 bases: TGTGCCAGTAGTTTGTCCTACGTCCTTTTCACTGAAGCTTTCTTT. The entire variable domain, with the rest obtained from reference TRBV19 and TRBJ1-1, is as follows: DGGITQSPKYLFRKEGQNVTLSCEQNLNHDAMYWYRQDPGQGLRLIYYSQIVNDFQKGDIAEGYSVSREKKESFPLTVTSAQKNPTAFYLCASSLSYVLFTEAFFGQGTRLTVV.

The sample holds one count of this clone. The V call is TRBV9, the J call TRBJ1-6; 8 positions match TRBD1. J lost 9 bases, V lost 6 bases, and 5 bases had no gene match. The CDR3 is 13 amino acids. Germline V lookup: CDR1 SGDLS, CDR2 YYNGEE. The DNA of the CDR3 is TGTGCCAGCACAGGGGGCGGGAGTTCACCCCTCCACTTT. Translation: CASTGGGSSPLHF.

V and J are TRBV6-5 and TRBJ2-3; 7 bases align to TRBD2. J gave up 2 bases and V 6 bases, and 8 bases lay outside the gene matches. The germline V gene encodes CDR1 MNHEY and CDR2 SVGAGI. The length of the CDR3 is 15 residues. The CDR3 sequence is CASSESGDFTDTQYF. In DNA form, the CDR3 reads TGTGCCAGCAGCGAAAGCGGGGACTTCACAGATACGCAGTATTTT.

The chain carries TRBV29-1 and TRBJ2-6, with TRBD1 matching over 11 bases. Looked up from germline, CDR1 is SQVTM and CDR2 is ANQGSEA. The J segment lost 2 bases and the V segment lost 3 bases, leaving 6 bases of the junction unmatched. The CDR3 is made up of 17 amino acids. The CDR3 nucleotides read TGCAGCGTTGAGGACGGACAGGGGGCTACTGGGGCCAACGTCCTGACTTTC. It encodes CSVEDGQGATGANVLTF. The variable domain in full, with the rest retrieved from reference TRBV29-1 and TRBJ2-6, is SAVISQKPSRDICQRGTSLTIQCQVDSQVTMMFWYRQQPGQSLTLIATANQGSEATYESGFVIDKFPISRPNLTFSTLTVSNMSPEDSSIYLCSVEDGQGATGANVLTFGAGSRLTVL.

This chain links TRBV5-1 with TRBJ1-1; no definite D call. V shed 6 bases and J shed 0 bases, with 9 bases lying between them. The germline V gene has CDR1 SGHRS and CDR2 YFSETQ. This CDR3 comprises 13 residues. This chain's CDR3 is CASTANLNTEAFF. In nucleotides, the CDR3 is TGCGCCAGCACGGCGAATTTGAACACTGAAGCTTTCTTT.

The V and J genes are TRBV7-9 and TRBJ1-2; D is unclear. Germline CDR1 is SEHNR and CDR2 is FQNEAQ (reference sequence). The CDR3 has 14 residues. With 3 bases removed from V and 5 bases from J, the gap between germline ends came to 13 bases. In nucleotides, the CDR3 is TGTGCCAGCAGCTTGGCCCCTGATAGGTATGGCTACACCTTC. Translation: CASSLAPDRYGYTF.

The rearrangement links TRBV30 to TRBJ1-2; D may be TRBD1 (5 bases). V was clipped by 2 bases and J by 2 bases, with 12 bases between them. Looked up from germline, CDR1 is GTSNPN and CDR2 is SVGIG (reference sequence). The CDR3 is 14 amino acids. The CDR3 coding sequence is TGTGCCTGGAGTCCCTGGGGGGGGAACTATGGCTACACCTTC. Translated, it gives CAWSPWGGNYGYTF.

As concerns this clone: Distinct nucleotide sequences in the sample also encode this CDR3. The V gene is TRBV7-9, the J gene TRBJ1-3, with D uncertain. Germline-derived CDR1 and CDR2 are SEHNR and FQNEAQ (reference sequence). The V gene lost 4 bases and the J gene lost 0 bases, with 4 bases spanning the gap. The CDR3 is 13 amino acids. CDR3 nucleotides: TGTGCCAGCAGCTCAGGCTCTGGAAACACCATATATTTT. Protein sequence: CASSSGSGNTIYF.

The rearrangement uses TRBV19 and TRBJ2-3; D ambiguous. The CDR3 runs to 15 residues. Germline values: CDR1 LNHDA, CDR2 SQIVND (reference sequence). V lost 5 bases and J 0 bases, leaving 12 bases between the germline ends. The CDR3 DNA is TGTGCCAGTAGTCCGGACCCGTTTAGCACAGATACGCAGTATTTT. Protein sequence: CASSPDPFSTDTQYF.

The chain employs TRBV6-5 and TRBJ2-2; 7 bases match TRBD2. Germline CDR1 and CDR2: MNHEY and SVGAGI. The V gene end was trimmed by 2 bases and the J gene end by 3 bases; junction bases not matched to a gene: 3. This CDR3 spans 15 amino acids. CDR3 DNA sequence: TGTGCCAGCAGTTACGCGGCGGGGGACACCGGGGAGCTGTTTTTT. It yields the protein CASSYAAGDTGELFF.

This clone showed up just once. The chain has TRBV6-4 and TRBJ1-1; no firm D call. CDR3 length equals 12 residues. Germline V CDR1 and CDR2: MRHNA, SNTAGT. V lost 2 bases and J 10 bases, leaving 11 bases between the germline ends. CDR3 DNA sequence: TGTGCCAGCAGTGACGGTTCTAAAAGAGCTTTCTTT. The encoded protein is CASSDGSKRAFF.

The rearrangement links TRBV29-1 to TRBJ2-2; 9 nucleotides match TRBD2. The V gene end was trimmed by 6 bases and the J gene end by 6 bases; junction bases not matched to a gene: 2. The CDR3 spans 12 residues. CDR1 is SQVTM, CDR2 ANQGSEA, per germline. CDR3 coding DNA: TGCAGCGTCGCGGGAGGGGCCGGGGAGCTGTTTTTT. It yields the protein CSVAGGAGELFF.

In this sample, this clone turned up once. The rearrangement joins TRBV4-2 to TRBJ2-7, with D unresolved. V was trimmed by 0 bases and J by 1 base, leaving 7 bases between them. There are 14 residues in the CDR3. CDR1 LGHNA and CDR2 YNFKEQ come from the germline V gene. Here the CDR3 DNA reads TGTGCCAGCAGCCAAGAAGGCCCTTCCTACGAGCAGTACTTC. Encoded protein: CASSQEGPSYEQYF.